This T cell receptor beta chain was observed in a study of Ad26.COV2.S vaccination and SARS-CoV-2 variants (dated by TCRdb to the early 2020s). Notes on the research overall: Donors in the vaccine arm were drawn from COV1001, a multicentre, randomized, double-blind, placebo-controlled phase I-IIa trial testing Ad26.COV2.S in healthy adults. Ad26.COV2.S was administered intramuscularly at 5 x 10^10 or 1 x 10^11 viral particles, either as a single shot or as two shots given 56 days apart. TCRbeta repertoire sequencing served as the tool for gauging how specific and how broad the SARS-CoV-2-reactive T cell receptors were following Ad26.COV2.S vaccination. A total of some 30 samples were included in the TCR-sequenced set, comprising 19 Ad26.COV2.S vaccine recipients, 5 placebo recipients and 8 SARS-CoV-2 convalescent individuals. Participants in the trial were split at random into five groups of five each, receiving low-dose or high-dose Ad26.COV2.S once or twice, or else placebo on both occasions. Blinding of investigators to trial group allocation was maintained during experiments and outcome assessment. Overall study results and their limits: After vaccination, substantial breadth of spike-specific CD8+ and CD4+ T cell responses was reported. Higher spike-specific TCR breadth was observed in Ad26.COV2.S recipients than in placebo recipients (P = 0.0014). It was noted by the authors that total T cell responses may have been underestimated by the TCR breadth and depth analyses. Vaccine and placebo recipients had similar non-spike TCR breadth, a finding consistent with the vaccine containing only spike. Comparing responses between vaccine doses or regimens was not something the study was powered to do.

In the paper's terms, the treatment or condition label means: approximately 18 received Ad26.COV2.S at low or high dose, single or two shots; 5 received placebo; per-sample allocation not given. For vaccine and placebo recipients, the sequenced repertoires came from samples collected on day 63 after the first injection. Cohort 1b enrolled about 25 adults aged 18-55 years at a single site in Boston, USA, between 29 July and 7 August 2020. Ad26.COV2.S was a replication-incompetent adenovirus type 26 vector that expressed a prefusion-stabilized SARS-CoV-2 spike protein derived from the original Wuhan strain. As regards this clone: Its binding antigen is unknown. No base qualities exist here, and no much larger clone lies one base off it.

The immunoSEQ Assay was the method used to sequence TCRbeta CDR3 regions. After extraction, genomic DNA underwent amplification by bias-controlled multiplex PCR, followed by high-throughput sequencing. For the original study's pipeline: To quantify the absolute abundance of every unique TCRbeta CDR3 region, sequences were collapsed and filtered. T cell fraction was estimated by normalization of TCRbeta template counts to usable DNA, with usable DNA being measured through amplification of reference genes present in all nucleated cells. Repertoire TCRs were annotated as SARS-CoV-2-specific by exact matching of V gene, CDR3 amino acid sequence and J gene to a known reactive TCR set. MIRA supplied the reference SARS-CoV-2 TCR set, which was filtered for enrichment in COVID-19-positive ImmuneCODE repertoires so that public or cross-reactive TCRs were removed. Using the MIRA antigens, annotated TCRs were further analysed by specific ORF or by position within an ORF. Breadth was defined as the number of annotated unique rearrangements divided by the total number of unique productive rearrangements, and depth was defined as the summed frequency of the annotated unique rearrangements. Group comparisons of TCR breadth used two-sided Wilcoxon rank-sum tests. TCRdb took over this immuneACCESS table, retaining in-frame rearrangements with V and J assigned. Such tables are incomplete; in checked studies, under half of the missing clones stem from an unresolved V gene, and the remainder is unexplained. V and J calls and clone size are copied from that table; D and trimming were computed from the DNA. The sample includes around 340,000 clones, with 75% to 90% observed a single time. About 10% of the sample comes from the top ten.

The junction shows trimming of 3 bases on V and 0 bases on J, plus 12 bases between the germline ends. From a lookup of the germline V gene (reference sequence), CDR1 and CDR2 are SGHNT and YYREEE. CDR3 length: 15 amino acids, cysteine to phenylalanine. The DNA shown is the 45-base CDR3, in frame from base 1. Source: peripheral blood, taken in a trial of Ad26.COV2.S vaccine versus placebo. In this chain, TRBV5-4 is recombined with TRBJ2-5; perhaps TRBD1 is the D gene, with 5 bases matching. This sequence originates from a person between 18 and 59 years old who received the Ad26.COV2.S COVID-19 vaccine or a placebo. The sequence in DNA is TGTGCCAGCAGCTCTCGAAGGGGAAACCAAGAGACCCAGTACTTC. The encoded protein is CASSSRRGNQETQYF.